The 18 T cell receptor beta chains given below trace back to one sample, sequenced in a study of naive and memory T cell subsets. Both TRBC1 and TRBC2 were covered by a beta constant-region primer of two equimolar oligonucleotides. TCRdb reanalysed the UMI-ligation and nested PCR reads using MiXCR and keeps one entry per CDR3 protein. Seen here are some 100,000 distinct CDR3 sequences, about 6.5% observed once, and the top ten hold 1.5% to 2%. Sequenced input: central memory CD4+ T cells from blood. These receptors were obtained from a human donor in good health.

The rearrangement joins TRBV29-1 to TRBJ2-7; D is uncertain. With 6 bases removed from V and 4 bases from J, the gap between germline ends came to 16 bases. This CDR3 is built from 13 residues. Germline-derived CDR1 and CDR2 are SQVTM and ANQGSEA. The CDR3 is CSVGSLVGYEQYF. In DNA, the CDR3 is TGCAGCGTCGGATCTCTTGTGGGTTACGAGCAGTACTTC.

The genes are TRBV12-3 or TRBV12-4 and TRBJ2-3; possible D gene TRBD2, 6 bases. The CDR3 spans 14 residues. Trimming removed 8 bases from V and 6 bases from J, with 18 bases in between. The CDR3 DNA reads TGTGCCAGCGGGATTAATGCGGGAATGGATACGCAGTATTTT. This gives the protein CASGINAGMDTQYF.

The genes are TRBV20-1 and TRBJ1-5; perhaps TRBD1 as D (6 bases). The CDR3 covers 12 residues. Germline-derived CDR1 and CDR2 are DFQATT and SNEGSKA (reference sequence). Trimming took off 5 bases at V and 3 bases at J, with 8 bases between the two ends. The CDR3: CSAGQNNQPQHF. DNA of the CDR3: TGCAGTGCTGGACAGAACAATCAGCCCCAGCATTTT.

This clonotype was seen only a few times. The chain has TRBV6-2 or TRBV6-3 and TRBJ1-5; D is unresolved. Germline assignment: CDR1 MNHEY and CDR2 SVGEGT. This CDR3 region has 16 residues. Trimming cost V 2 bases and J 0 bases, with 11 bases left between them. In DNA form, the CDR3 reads TGTGCCAGCAGTTACCCGGGAAAAAATAGCAATCAGCCCCAGCATTTT. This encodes CASSYPGKNSNQPQHF.

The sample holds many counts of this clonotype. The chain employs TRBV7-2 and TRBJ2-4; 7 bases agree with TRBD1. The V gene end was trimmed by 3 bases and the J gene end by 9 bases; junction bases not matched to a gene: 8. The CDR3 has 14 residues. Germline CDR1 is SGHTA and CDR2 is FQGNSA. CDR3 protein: CASSFGQERGIQYF. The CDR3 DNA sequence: TGTGCCAGCAGCTTCGGACAGGAAAGGGGCATTCAGTACTTC.

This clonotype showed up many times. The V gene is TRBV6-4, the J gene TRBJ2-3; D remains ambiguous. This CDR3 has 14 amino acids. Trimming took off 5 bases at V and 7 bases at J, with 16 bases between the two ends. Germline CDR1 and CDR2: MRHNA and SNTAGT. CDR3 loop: CASSQPLVGNTQYF. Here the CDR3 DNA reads TGTGCCAGCAGTCAACCTCTGGTAGGGAATACGCAGTATTTT.

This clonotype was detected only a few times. The CDR3 nucleotides read TGCGCCAGCAGCCAAGAATTGTTGACTGAAGCTTTCTTT. Protein: CASSQELLTEAFF. The V gene is TRBV4-3, the J gene TRBJ1-1; the D is unclear. CDR3 length: 13 amino acids. Germline V lookup: CDR1 LGHNA, CDR2 YSLEER. V was trimmed by 0 bases and J by 5 bases, leaving 7 bases between them.

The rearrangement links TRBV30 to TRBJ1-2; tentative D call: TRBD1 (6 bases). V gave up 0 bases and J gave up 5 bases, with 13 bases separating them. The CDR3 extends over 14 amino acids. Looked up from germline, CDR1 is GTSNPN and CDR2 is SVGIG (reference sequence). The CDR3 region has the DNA TGTGCCTGGAGTGTAGGGGGAGACGGTTATGGCTACACCTTC. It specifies CAWSVGGDGYGYTF.

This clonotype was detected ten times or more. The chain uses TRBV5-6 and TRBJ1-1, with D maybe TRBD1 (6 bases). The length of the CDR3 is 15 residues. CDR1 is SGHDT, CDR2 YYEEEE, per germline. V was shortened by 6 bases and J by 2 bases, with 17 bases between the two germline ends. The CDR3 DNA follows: TGTGCCAGCACCATTCGGGGGGGCTATAACACTGAAGCTTTCTTT. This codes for CASTIRGGYNTEAFF.

CDR3: CASSPRDGVTQIYGYTF. CDR3 nucleotides: TGTGCCAGCAGCCCCCGGGACGGCGTCACACAAATCTATGGCTACACCTTC. This sequence joins TRBV7-9 and TRBJ1-2; the D gene is possibly TRBD1 (5 bases). Germline loops: CDR1 SEHNR, CDR2 FQNEAQ (reference sequence). Trimming cost V 5 bases and J 4 bases, with 23 bases left between them. The CDR3 runs to 17 residues. Filled out from reference TRBV7-9 and TRBJ1-2, the complete variable domain reads DTGVSQNPRHKITKRGQNVTFRCDPISEHNRLYWYRQTLGQGPEFLTYFQNEAQLEKSRLLSDRFSAERPKGSFSTLEIQRTEQGDSAMYLCASSPRDGVTQIYGYTFGSGTRLTVV.

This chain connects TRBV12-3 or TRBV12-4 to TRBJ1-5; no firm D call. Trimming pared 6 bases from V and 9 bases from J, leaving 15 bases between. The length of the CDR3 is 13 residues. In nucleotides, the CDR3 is TGTGCCAGCAGATTATCGCTCCTGGCGCCCCAGCATTTT. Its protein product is CASRLSLLAPQHF.

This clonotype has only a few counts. The CDR3 loop reads CASSLSSGSSYNEQFF. The DNA of the CDR3 is TGTGCCAGCAGCTTAAGCAGCGGGAGCTCCTACAATGAGCAGTTCTTC. The rearrangement links TRBV7-3 to TRBJ2-1; 8 positions agree with TRBD2. The CDR3 is 16 amino acids. Germline V gene sequence: CDR1 SGHTA, CDR2 FQGTGA. The ends lost 1 base at V and 0 bases at J; junction bases unmatched: 2. Together with reference TRBV7-3 and TRBJ2-1, the CDR3 gives the full variable domain: GAGVSQTPSNKVTEKGKYVELRCDPISGHTALYWYRQSLGQGPEFLIYFQGTGAADDSGLPNDRFFAVRPEGSVSTLKIQRTERGDSAVYLCASSLSSGSSYNEQFFGPGTRLTVL.

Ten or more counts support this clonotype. The CDR3 loop is CASKKTGSGNTIYF. The CDR3 nucleotides read TGTGCCAGCAAAAAGACCGGCTCTGGAAACACCATATATTTT. The chain recombines TRBV12-3 or TRBV12-4 with TRBJ1-3, with D unresolved. Trimming shortened V by 7 bases and J by 0 bases, and 10 bases separated the two germline ends. CDR3 length: 14 residues.

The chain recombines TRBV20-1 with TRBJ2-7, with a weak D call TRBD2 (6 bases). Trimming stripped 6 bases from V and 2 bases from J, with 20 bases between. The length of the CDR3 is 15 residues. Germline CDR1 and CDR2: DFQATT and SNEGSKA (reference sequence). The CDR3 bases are TGCAGTGCCACAATGCGGGGCGGCGGGACCTACGAGCAGTACTTC. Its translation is CSATMRGGGTYEQYF.

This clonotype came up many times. CDR3 DNA: TGTGCCAGCAGCTTGTACTCAGGGTCGGAGACCCAGTACTTC. Its protein is CASSLYSGSETQYF. The chain employs TRBV5-6 and TRBJ2-5; D might be TRBD1 (5 bases). The germline gives CDR1 SGHDT, CDR2 YYEEEE. The CDR3 runs 14 residues. Trimming left V 1 base short and J 5 bases short, with 12 bases between.

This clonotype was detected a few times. In nucleotides, the CDR3 is TGTGCCAGCAGTTCCCTCAGGTATCTGAACACTGAAGCTTTCTTT. This codes for CASSSLRYLNTEAFF. This rearrangement joins TRBV12-3 or TRBV12-4 to TRBJ1-1; D is undetermined. V gave up 4 bases and J gave up 0 bases, with 12 bases separating them. This CDR3 is 15 amino acids long.

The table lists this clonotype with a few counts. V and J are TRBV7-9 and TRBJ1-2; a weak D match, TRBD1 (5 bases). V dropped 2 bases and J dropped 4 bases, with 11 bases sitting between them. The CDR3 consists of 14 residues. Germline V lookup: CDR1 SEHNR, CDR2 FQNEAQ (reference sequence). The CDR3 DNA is TGTGCCAGCAGCTTATTGTCAGGGAGCTATGGCTACACCTTC. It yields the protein CASSLLSGSYGYTF.

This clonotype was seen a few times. DNA of the CDR3: TGTGCCAGCACTCAGGGGGAGAACACTGAAGCTTTCTTT. As protein: CASTQGENTEAFF. V gene TRBV6-4 combines with J gene TRBJ1-1, with 7 bases fitting TRBD1. The V segment lost 7 bases and the J segment 1 base; nucleotides outside the gene matches: 3. This CDR3 has 13 amino acids. Germline CDR1 is MRHNA and CDR2 is SNTAGT.